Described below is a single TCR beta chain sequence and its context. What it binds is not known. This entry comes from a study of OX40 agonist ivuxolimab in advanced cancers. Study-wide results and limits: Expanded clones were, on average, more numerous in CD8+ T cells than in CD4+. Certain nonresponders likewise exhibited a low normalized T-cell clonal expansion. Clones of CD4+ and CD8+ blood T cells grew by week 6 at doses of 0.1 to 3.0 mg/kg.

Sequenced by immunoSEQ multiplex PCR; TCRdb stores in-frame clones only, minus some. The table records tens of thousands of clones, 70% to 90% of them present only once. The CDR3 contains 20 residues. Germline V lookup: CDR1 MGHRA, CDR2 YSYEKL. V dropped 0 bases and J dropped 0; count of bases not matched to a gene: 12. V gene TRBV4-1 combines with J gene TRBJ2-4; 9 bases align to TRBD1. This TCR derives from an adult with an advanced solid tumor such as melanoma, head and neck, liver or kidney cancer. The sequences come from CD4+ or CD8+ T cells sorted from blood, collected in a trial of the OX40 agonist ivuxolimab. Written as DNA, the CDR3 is TGCGCCAGCAGCCAAGAAATGGAACAGGGGGCCTTTCTAGCCAAAAACATTCAGTACTTC. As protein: CASSQEMEQGAFLAKNIQYF.